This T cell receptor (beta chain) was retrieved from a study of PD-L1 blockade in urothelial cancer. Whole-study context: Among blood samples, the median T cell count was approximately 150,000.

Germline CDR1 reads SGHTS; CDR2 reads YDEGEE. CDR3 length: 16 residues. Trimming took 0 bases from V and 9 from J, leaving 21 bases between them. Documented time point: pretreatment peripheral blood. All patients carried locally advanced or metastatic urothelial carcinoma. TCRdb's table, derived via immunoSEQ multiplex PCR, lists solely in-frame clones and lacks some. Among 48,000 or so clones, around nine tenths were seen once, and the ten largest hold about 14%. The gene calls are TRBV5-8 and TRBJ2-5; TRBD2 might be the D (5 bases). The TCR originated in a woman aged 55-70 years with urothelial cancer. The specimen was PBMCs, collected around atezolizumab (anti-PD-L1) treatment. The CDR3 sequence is CASSLAVRPEKGAQYF. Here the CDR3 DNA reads TGTGCCAGCAGCTTGGCGGTACGCCCGGAAAAGGGAGCCCAGTACTTC. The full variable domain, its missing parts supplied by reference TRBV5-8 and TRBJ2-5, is EAGVTQSPTHLIKTRGQQATLRCSPISGHTSVYWYQQALGLGLQFLLWYDEGEERNRGNFPPRFSGRQFPNYSSELNVNALELEDSALYLCASSLAVRPEKGAQYFGPGTRLLVL.